The sequence of this T cell receptor (beta chain) was determined in a study of blood T cell repertoires in COVID-19. As for the study in general: COVID-19 samples from acute and convalescent phases originated in the United States, Italy and Spain.

Germline CDR1 MNHNY, CDR2 SVGAGI (reference sequence). The CDR3 length is 15 residues. Trimming removed 4 bases from V and 5 bases from J; junction bases left unmatched: 8. Per the original methods: Nucleated cell counts were estimated from reference gene primer amplification. TCRdb keeps only in-frame clones here, not all; method: immunoSEQ multiplex PCR. The DNA was the basis for D and trimming; V, J and clone size are from that table. The data hold about 110,000 clones, with roughly 82% observed a single time. V usage is TRBV6-6 and J usage is TRBJ2-1, with TRBD1 matching over 7 bases. The receptor comes from an older woman with acute or convalescent COVID-19. Sequencing used peripheral blood. The DNA for the CDR3 is TGTGCCAGCAGTTCGACCGGGACAGCTGACAATGAGCAGTTCTTC. Its protein product is CASSSTGTADNEQFF.